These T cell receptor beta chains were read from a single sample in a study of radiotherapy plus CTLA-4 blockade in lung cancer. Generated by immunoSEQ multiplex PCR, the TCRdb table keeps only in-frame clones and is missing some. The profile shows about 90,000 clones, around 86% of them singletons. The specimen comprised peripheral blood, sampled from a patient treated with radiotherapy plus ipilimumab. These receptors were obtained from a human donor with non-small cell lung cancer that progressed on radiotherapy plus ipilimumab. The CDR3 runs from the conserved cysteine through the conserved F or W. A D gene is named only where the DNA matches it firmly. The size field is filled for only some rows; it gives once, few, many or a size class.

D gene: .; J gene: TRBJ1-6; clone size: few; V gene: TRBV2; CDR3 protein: CASSVGGPGIGSPLHF; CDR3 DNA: TGTGCCAGCAGTGTGGGGGGGCCAGGGATCGGTTCACCCCTCCACTTT
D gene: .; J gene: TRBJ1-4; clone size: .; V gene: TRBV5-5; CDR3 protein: CASRGRQGIEEKLFF; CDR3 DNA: TGTGCCAGCAGGGGACGGCAGGGAATTGAGGAAAAACTGTTTTTT
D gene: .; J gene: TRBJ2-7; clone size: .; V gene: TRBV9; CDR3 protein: CASSPGRNPYEQYF; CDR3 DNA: TGTGCCAGCAGCCCCGGACGTAACCCCTACGAGCAGTACTTC
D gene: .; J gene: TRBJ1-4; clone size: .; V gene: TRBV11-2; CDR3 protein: CASSPPGAANEKLFF; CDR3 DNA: TGTGCCAGCAGCCCTCCGGGGGCCGCTAATGAAAAACTGTTTTTT
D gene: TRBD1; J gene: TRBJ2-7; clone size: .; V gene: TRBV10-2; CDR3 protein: CASSGGQGPYEQYF; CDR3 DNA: TGCGCCAGCAGTGGCGGACAGGGCCCCTACGAGCAGTACTTC
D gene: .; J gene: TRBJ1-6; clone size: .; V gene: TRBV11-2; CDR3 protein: CASSLIEAQAGSPLHF; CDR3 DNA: TGTGCCAGCAGCTTAATTGAGGCCCAGGCGGGGTCACCCCTCCACTTT
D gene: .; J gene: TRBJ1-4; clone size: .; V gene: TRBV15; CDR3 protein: CATSRGFPATNEKLFF; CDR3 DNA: TGTGCCACCAGCAGAGGCTTCCCGGCGACTAATGAAAAACTGTTTTTT
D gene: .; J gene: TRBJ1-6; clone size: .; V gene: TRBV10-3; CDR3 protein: CAISEGSSEMSPLHF; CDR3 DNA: TGTGCCATCAGTGAAGGCAGCAGTGAGATGTCACCCCTCCACTTT
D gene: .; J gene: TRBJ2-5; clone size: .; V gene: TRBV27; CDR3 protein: CASSLLGSSYQETQYF; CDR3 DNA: TGTGCCAGCAGTTTATTGGGCTCCTCGTACCAAGAGACCCAGTACTTC
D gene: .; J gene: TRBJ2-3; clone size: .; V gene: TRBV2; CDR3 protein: CASRLQGTSTDTQYF; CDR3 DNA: TGTGCCAGTCGCTTACAGGGGACTAGCACAGATACGCAGTATTTT
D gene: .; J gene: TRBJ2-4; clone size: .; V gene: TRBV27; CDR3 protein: CASRDPKQIQYF; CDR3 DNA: TGTGCCAGCAGAGACCCAAAACAGATTCAGTACTTC
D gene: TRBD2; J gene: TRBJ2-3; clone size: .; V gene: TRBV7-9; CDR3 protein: CASSMGLAVSTDTQYF; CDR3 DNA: TGTGCCAGCAGCATGGGACTAGCGGTTAGCACAGATACGCAGTATTTT
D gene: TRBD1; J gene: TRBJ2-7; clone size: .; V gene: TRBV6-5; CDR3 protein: CASSYSWGTGFYEQYF; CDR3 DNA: TGTGCCAGCAGTTACTCGTGGGGGACAGGGTTCTACGAGCAGTACTTC
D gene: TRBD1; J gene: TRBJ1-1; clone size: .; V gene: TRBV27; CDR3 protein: CASSRQGRALEAFF; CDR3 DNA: TGTGCCAGCAGTCGACAGGGGAGGGCTTTGGAAGCTTTCTTT
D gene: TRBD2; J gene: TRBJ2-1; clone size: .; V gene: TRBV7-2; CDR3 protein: CASSLVPLAGNNEQFF; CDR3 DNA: TGTGCCAGCAGCTTAGTTCCCCTAGCGGGTAACAATGAGCAGTTCTTC
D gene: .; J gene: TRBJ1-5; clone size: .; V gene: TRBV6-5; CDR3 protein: CASSPTGRTNQPQHF; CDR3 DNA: TGTGCCAGCAGTCCTACTGGACGTACTAATCAGCCCCAGCATTTT
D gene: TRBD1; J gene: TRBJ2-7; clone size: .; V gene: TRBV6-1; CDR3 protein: CASSQTGGNSYEQYF; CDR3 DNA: TGTGCCAGCTCTCAGACAGGGGGAAATTCCTACGAGCAGTACTTC
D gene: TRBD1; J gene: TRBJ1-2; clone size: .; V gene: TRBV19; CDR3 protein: CASSWYRGREGYTF; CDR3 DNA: TGTGCCAGTAGTTGGTACAGGGGGCGGGAAGGCTACACCTTC
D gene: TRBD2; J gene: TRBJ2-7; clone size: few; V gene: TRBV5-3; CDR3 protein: CARSLARGSGEQYF; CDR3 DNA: TGTGCCAGAAGCTTGGCTCGCGGGAGTGGTGAGCAGTACTTC
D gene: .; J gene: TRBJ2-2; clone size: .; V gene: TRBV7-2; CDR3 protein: CASNNRDTANTGELFF; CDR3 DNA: TGTGCCAGCAACAACCGGGACACGGCGAACACCGGGGAGCTGTTTTTT
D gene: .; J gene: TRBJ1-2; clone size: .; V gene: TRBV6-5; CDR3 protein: CASSSTPNYGYTF; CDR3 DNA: TGTGCCAGCAGTTCTACACCTAACTATGGCTACACCTTC
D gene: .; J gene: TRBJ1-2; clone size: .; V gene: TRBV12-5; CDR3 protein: CASGMGGAIGYTF; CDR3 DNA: TGTGCTAGTGGTATGGGGGGCGCGATTGGCTACACCTTC
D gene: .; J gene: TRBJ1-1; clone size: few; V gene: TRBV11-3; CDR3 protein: CASSFTGSPVRDTEAFF; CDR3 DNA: TGTGCCAGCAGCTTCACAGGGTCGCCTGTCAGGGACACTGAAGCTTTCTTT
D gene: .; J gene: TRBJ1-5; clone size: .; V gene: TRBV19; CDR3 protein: CAISDSFGGNNQPQHF; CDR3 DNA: TGTGCCATCTCGGACAGTTTTGGAGGAAACAATCAGCCCCAGCATTTT
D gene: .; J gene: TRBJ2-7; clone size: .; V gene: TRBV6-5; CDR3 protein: CASSYLQGFEQYF; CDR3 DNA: TGTGCCAGCAGTTATCTACAGGGCTTCGAGCAGTACTTC
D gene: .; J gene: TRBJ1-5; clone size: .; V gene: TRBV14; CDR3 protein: CASSQENREGQPQHF; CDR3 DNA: TGTGCCAGCAGCCAAGAGAATAGGGAGGGTCAGCCCCAGCATTTT
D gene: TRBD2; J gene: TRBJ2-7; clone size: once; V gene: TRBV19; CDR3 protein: CASSPGLAGGSYEQYF; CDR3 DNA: TGTGCCAGTAGCCCGGGACTAGCGGGAGGGTCCTACGAGCAGTACTTC
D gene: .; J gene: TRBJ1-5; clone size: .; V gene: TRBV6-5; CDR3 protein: CASSSTTAPGQPQHF; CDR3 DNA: TGTGCCAGCAGTTCTACGACAGCCCCGGGGCAGCCCCAGCATTTT
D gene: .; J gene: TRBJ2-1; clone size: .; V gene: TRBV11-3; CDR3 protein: CASSLGFLRSDNEQFF; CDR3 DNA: TGTGCCAGCAGCTTAGGTTTTCTGAGGAGTGACAATGAGCAGTTCTTC
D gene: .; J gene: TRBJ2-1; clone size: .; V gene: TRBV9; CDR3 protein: CASSGVGAYNEQFF; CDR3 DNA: TGTGCCAGCAGCGGGGTTGGGGCATACAATGAGCAGTTCTTC
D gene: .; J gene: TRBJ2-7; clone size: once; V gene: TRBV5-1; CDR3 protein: CASSYDGTLTYEQYF; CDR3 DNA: TGCGCCAGCAGTTACGACGGGACACTTACCTACGAGCAGTACTTC
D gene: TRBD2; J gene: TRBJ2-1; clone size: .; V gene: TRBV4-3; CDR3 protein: CASSQRLAGGSEQFF; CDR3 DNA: TGCGCCAGCAGCCAACGACTAGCGGGAGGGAGTGAGCAGTTCTTC
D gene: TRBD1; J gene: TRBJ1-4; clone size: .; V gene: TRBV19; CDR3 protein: CASSILDRGNEKLFF; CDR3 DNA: TGTGCCAGTAGTATCCTAGACAGGGGGAATGAAAAACTGTTTTTT
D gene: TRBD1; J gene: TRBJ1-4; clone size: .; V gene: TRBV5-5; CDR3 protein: CASSLGEGGAYEKLFF; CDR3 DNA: TGTGCCAGCAGCTTGGGTGAAGGGGGCGCTTATGAAAAACTGTTTTTT
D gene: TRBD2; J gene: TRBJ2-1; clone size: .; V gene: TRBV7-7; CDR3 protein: CASSPRPLAVSSYNEQFF; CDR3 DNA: TGTGCTAGCAGCCCCCGACCCCTAGCGGTGTCCTCCTACAATGAGCAGTTCTTC
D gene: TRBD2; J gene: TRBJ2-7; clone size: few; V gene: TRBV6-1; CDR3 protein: CASRPGIAGYYEQYF; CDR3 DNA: TGTGCCAGCAGGCCCGGGATAGCGGGTTACTACGAGCAGTACTTC
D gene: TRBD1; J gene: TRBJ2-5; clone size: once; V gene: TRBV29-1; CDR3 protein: CSAMFRTGGLETQYF; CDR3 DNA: TGCAGCGCCATGTTTCGGACAGGGGGCTTAGAGACCCAGTACTTC
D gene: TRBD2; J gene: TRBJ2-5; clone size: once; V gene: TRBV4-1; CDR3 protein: CASSSREGGETQYF; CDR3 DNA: TGCGCCAGCAGCAGCCGGGAGGGGGGGGAGACCCAGTACTTC
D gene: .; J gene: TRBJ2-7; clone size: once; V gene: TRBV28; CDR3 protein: CASSLTYEQYF; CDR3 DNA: TGTGCCAGCAGTTTAACCTACGAGCAGTACTTC
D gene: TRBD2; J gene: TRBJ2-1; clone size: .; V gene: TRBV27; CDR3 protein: CASSIRAGGPGEQFF; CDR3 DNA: TGTGCCAGCAGCATACGAGCGGGGGGCCCTGGTGAGCAGTTCTTC
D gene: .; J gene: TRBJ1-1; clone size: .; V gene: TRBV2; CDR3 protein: CASTGHLNTEAFF; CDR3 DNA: TGTGCCAGCACGGGACACCTGAACACTGAAGCTTTCTTT